The 22 T cell receptor beta chains below all came from one sample that was sequenced in a study of OX40 agonist ivuxolimab in advanced cancers. Sequencing used immunoSEQ multiplex PCR; TCRdb keeps in-frame clones, though not all of them. This table has approximately 40,000 clones, about 90% appearing once. The sample here was CD4+ or CD8+ T cells sorted from blood, taken in a trial of the OX40 agonist ivuxolimab. The receptor source for this set is an adult with an advanced solid tumor such as melanoma, head and neck, liver or kidney cancer.

This rearrangement joins TRBV5-6 to TRBJ2-3, with 10 bases that match TRBD2. V shed 4 bases and J 4 bases; nucleotides not matched to a gene: 9. The CDR3 totals 16 residues. CDR1 is SGHDT, CDR2 YYEEEE, per germline. The CDR3: CASSPGPSGSPDTQYF. The CDR3 DNA reads as TGTGCCAGCAGCCCTGGGCCTAGCGGGAGTCCAGATACGCAGTATTTT. The complete variable domain, with remaining parts taken from reference TRBV5-6 and TRBJ2-3, reads DAGVTQSPTHLIKTRGQQVTLRCSPKSGHDTVSWYQQALGQGPQFIFQYYEEEERQRGNFPDRFSGHQFPNYSSELNVNALLLGDSALYLCASSPGPSGSPDTQYFGPGTRLTVL.

V is TRBV19 and J is TRBJ1-1; D unresolved. The CDR3 runs to 17 residues. Trimming stripped 3 bases from V and 0 bases from J, with 17 bases between. Germline CDR1 LNHDA, CDR2 SQIVND (reference sequence). The CDR3 DNA reads as TGTGCCAGTAGTATCAACCCGACCGGGATAATGAACACTGAAGCTTTCTTT. Translation gives CASSINPTGIMNTEAFF.

This chain connects TRBV29-1 to TRBJ2-6; possible D gene TRBD1, 6 bases. This CDR3 region has 14 residues. Per the germline V gene, CDR1 is SQVTM and CDR2 is ANQGSEA. Trimming removed 6 bases at V and 4 bases at J, with 13 bases between. The CDR3 reads CSVDTGMGANVLTF. As DNA, the CDR3 is TGCAGCGTAGACACAGGGATGGGGGCCAACGTCCTGACTTTC.

V gene TRBV7-8 combines with J gene TRBJ1-1; D uncertain. With 5 bases removed from V and 5 bases from J, the gap between germline ends came to 15 bases. The CDR3 totals 14 residues. Germline V gives CDR1 SGHVS, CDR2 FQNEAQ. The CDR3 bases are TGTGCCAGCAGCGCCGGCGGGAGTGGGACTGAAGCTTTCTTT. Its translation is CASSAGGSGTEAFF.

The genes are TRBV6-5 and TRBJ2-3; D gene ambiguous. The CDR3 runs 14 residues. Germline V CDR1 and CDR2: MNHEY, SVGAGI. V was clipped by 3 bases and J by 3 bases, with 10 bases between them. This chain's CDR3 is CASSYEYGTDTQYF. CDR3 bases: TGTGCCAGCAGTTATGAGTATGGGACAGATACGCAGTATTTT.

The chain has TRBV6-6 and TRBJ2-2; D may be TRBD2 (5 bases). Per the germline V gene, CDR1 is MNHNY and CDR2 is SVGAGI (reference sequence). V was shortened by 7 bases and J by 3 bases, with 9 bases between the two germline ends. CDR3 length: 13 amino acids. The CDR3 region is CASIGGYTGELFF. Written as DNA, the CDR3 is TGTGCCAGCATTGGCGGGTACACCGGGGAGCTGTTTTTT.

The chain combines TRBV7-8 with TRBJ1-5, with D possibly being TRBD1 (5 bases). The germline gives CDR1 SGHVS, CDR2 FQNEAQ. The CDR3 sequence is 17 residues long. The V end lost 2 bases, the J end lost 8 bases, and 22 bases lay between the germline ends. CDR3 protein: CASSLSGNGYSTEPQHF. Written as DNA, the CDR3 is TGTGCCAGCAGCTTATCAGGGAACGGTTACTCTACGGAGCCCCAGCATTTT.

The chain has TRBV11-3 and TRBJ1-4; D not certain. CDR1 is SGHNT and CDR2 is YENEEA in the germline V gene. The CDR3 contains 16 residues. V shed 5 bases and J shed 0 bases, with 13 bases lying between them. The CDR3 nucleotides read TGTGCCAGCAGCCCGCTACAGATCCCAACTAATGAAAAACTGTTTTTT. Amino acids: CASSPLQIPTNEKLFF.

The chain carries TRBV7-9 and TRBJ2-1, with D possibly being TRBD1 (6 bases). From germline, CDR1 is SEHNR and CDR2 FQNEAQ (reference sequence). Trimming took 3 bases from V and 6 from J, leaving 18 bases between them. This CDR3 region has 16 residues. CDR3 region: CASSFRRPRGSNEQFF. The CDR3 DNA reads as TGTGCCAGCAGCTTTAGGAGGCCAAGGGGGTCCAATGAGCAGTTCTTC. Looking up the rest from reference TRBV7-9 and TRBJ2-1 gives the full variable domain: DTGVSQNPRHKITKRGQNVTFRCDPISEHNRLYWYRQTLGQGPEFLTYFQNEAQLEKSRLLSDRFSAERPKGSFSTLEIQRTEQGDSAMYLCASSFRRPRGSNEQFFGPGTRLTVL.

The rearrangement uses TRBV4-3 and TRBJ2-1; 7 bases are shared with TRBD2. The CDR3 has 15 residues. Germline V gene data show CDR1 as LGHNA and CDR2 as YSLEER. Germline trimming cut 4 bases from V and 2 bases from J; bases unmatched to any gene: 5. The CDR3 spells CASSPTSSTYNEQFF. CDR3 nucleotides: TGCGCCAGCAGCCCGACTAGCTCCACCTACAATGAGCAGTTCTTC.

This chain links TRBV5-1 with TRBJ2-3; D is possibly TRBD2 (5 bases). The CDR3 spans 15 residues. V lost 4 bases to trimming and J lost 2 bases, with 14 bases between them. Germline CDR1 SGHRS, CDR2 YFSETQ. The CDR3 nucleotides are TGCGCCAGCAGCCGAGGGTCCTCATCCACAGATACGCAGTATTTT. Translating gives CASSRGSSSTDTQYF.

The chain couples TRBV11-3 to TRBJ2-5; tentatively, D is TRBD1 or TRBD2 (5 bases each). CDR1 is SGHNT and CDR2 is YENEEA in the germline V gene. Trimming took off 5 bases at V and 3 bases at J, with 13 bases between the two ends. The CDR3 totals 14 residues. CDR3 sequence: CASSPRDGKETQYF. DNA for the CDR3: TGTGCCAGCAGCCCCCGGGACGGAAAAGAGACCCAGTACTTC.

The V call is TRBV27, the J call TRBJ2-7, with D hard to call. Trimming took off 0 bases at V and 5 bases at J, with 8 bases between the two ends. Germline CDR1 is MNHEY and CDR2 is SMNVEV (reference sequence). This CDR3 is 13 amino acids long. The CDR3 DNA sequence: TGTGCCAGCAGTTTATCGACGCCCCACGAGCAGTACGTC. It translates to CASSLSTPHEQYV.

This chain connects TRBV29-1 to TRBJ2-3; 14 bases are shared with TRBD2. V was pared by 4 bases and J by 6 bases, with 6 bases of the junction left unmatched. This CDR3 is built from 15 residues. Germline loops: CDR1 SQVTM, CDR2 ANQGSEA. CDR3 DNA: TGCAGCGTTGCCAGGACTAGCGGGAGGTCGGATACGCAGTATTTT. This gives the protein CSVARTSGRSDTQYF.

V and J are TRBV5-6 and TRBJ1-1; TRBD1 is a possible D gene (5 bases). V was trimmed by 2 bases and J by 3 bases, leaving 11 bases between them. Germline V gene lookup returns CDR1 SGHDT and CDR2 YYEEEE. The CDR3 runs to 14 residues. The CDR3 sequence: CASSFGPGYTEAFF. The CDR3 nucleotides are TGTGCCAGCAGCTTCGGTCCAGGGTACACTGAAGCTTTCTTT.

This rearrangement joins TRBV27 to TRBJ2-3; TRBD1 matches 7 bases. This CDR3 is built from 15 residues. V trimming: 6 bases; J trimming: 2 bases; junction bases outside the gene matches: 8. Germline values: CDR1 MNHEY, CDR2 SMNVEV (reference sequence). The CDR3 nucleotides read TGTGCCAGCAGCTTCGGGACAGTAGACACAGATACGCAGTATTTT. Amino acid sequence: CASSFGTVDTDTQYF.

The chain joins TRBV5-8 to TRBJ2-7; no reliable D call. Trimming removed 1 base at V and 6 bases at J, with 11 bases between. The CDR3 has 13 residues. The germline gives CDR1 SGHTS, CDR2 YDEGEE. The CDR3 sequence is CASSLTGRIEQYV. CDR3 in DNA: TGTGCCAGCAGCTTGACCGGACGAATCGAGCAGTACGTC.

The CDR3 DNA follows: TGTGCCAGCAGCGTAGGAGCTAGTTGGTCCTACAATGAGCAGTTCTTC. Translation gives CASSVGASWSYNEQFF. V gene TRBV9 combines with J gene TRBJ2-1; the D is unclear. The germline gives CDR1 SGDLS, CDR2 YYNGEE. The CDR3 totals 16 residues. Trimming stripped 0 bases from V and 1 base from J, with 11 bases between.

The chain carries TRBV14 and TRBJ2-2; no reliable D call. In germline, CDR1 is SGHDN, CDR2 FVKESK. Trimming cost V 5 bases and J 7 bases, with 20 bases left between them. The CDR3 runs to 16 residues. The CDR3 loop reads CASSAPPGHASGELFF. DNA of the CDR3: TGTGCCAGCAGCGCACCACCGGGCCACGCGAGCGGGGAGCTGTTTTTT.

The chain has TRBV5-6 and TRBJ1-3; D perhaps matches TRBD1 (5 bases). CDR3 length: 14 residues. V was trimmed by 4 bases and J by 6 bases, leaving 14 bases between them. From germline, CDR1 is SGHDT and CDR2 YYEEEE. In DNA form, the CDR3 reads TGTGCCAGCAGCGTTGTGTCCAGGGAAAACACCATATATTTT. Amino acids: CASSVVSRENTIYF.

This clone has more than one count but fewer than ten. Other nucleotide sequences from this sample produce the same CDR3. CDR3 bases: TGTGCCAGCAGCGACCGACTAGCGGGAAGCTCCTACAATGAGCAGTTCTTC. The encoded protein is CASSDRLAGSSYNEQFF. This sequence joins TRBV9 and TRBJ2-1; 11 bases line up with TRBD2. Germline assignment: CDR1 SGDLS and CDR2 YYNGEE. This CDR3 has 17 residues. V dropped 3 bases and J dropped 0; count of bases not matched to a gene: 5.

V and J are TRBV7-9 and TRBJ2-7; 8 nucleotides agree with TRBD1. Germline CDR1 is SEHNR and CDR2 is FQNEAQ (reference sequence). The V gene end was trimmed by 6 bases and the J gene end by 3 bases; junction bases not matched to a gene: 13. The CDR3 is 16 amino acids. The CDR3 is CASSFYTGQEGYEQYF. In nucleotides, the CDR3 is TGTGCCAGCAGTTTTTACACGGGACAGGAGGGCTACGAGCAGTACTTC.